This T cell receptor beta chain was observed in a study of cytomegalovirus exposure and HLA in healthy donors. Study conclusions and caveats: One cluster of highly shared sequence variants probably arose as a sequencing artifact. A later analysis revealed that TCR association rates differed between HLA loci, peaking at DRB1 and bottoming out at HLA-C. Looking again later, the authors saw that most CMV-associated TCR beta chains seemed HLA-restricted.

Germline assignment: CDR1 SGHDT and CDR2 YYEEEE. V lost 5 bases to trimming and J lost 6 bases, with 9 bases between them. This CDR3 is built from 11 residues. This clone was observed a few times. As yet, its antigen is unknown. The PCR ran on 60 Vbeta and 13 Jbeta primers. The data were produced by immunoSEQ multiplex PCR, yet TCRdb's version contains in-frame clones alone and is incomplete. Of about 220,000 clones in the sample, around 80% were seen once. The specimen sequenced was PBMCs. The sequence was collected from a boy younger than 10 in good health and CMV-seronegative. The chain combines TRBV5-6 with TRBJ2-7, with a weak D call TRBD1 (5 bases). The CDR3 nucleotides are TGTGCCAGCAGGTCCCAGGGCGAGCAGTACTTC. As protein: CASRSQGEQYF.